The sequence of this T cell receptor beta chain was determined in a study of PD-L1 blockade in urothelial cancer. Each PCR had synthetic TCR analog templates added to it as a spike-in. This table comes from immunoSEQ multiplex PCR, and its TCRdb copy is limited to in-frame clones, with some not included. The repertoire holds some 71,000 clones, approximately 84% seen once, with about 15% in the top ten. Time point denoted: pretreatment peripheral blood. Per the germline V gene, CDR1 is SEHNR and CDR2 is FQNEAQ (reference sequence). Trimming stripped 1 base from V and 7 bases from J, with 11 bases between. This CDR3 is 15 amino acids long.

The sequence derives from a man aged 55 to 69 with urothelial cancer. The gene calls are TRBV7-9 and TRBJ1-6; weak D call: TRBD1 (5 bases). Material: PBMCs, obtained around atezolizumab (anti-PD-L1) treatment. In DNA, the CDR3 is TGTGCCAGCAGCTTAGTTCAGGGAAGGAATTCACCCCTCCACTTT. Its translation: CASSLVQGRNSPLHF.